One sample yielded the 29 T cell receptor beta chains listed below, sequenced in a study of PD-1 blockade in mismatch repair-deficient tumors. The data were produced by immunoSEQ multiplex PCR, yet TCRdb's version contains in-frame clones alone and is incomplete. The sample yields 100,000 or so clones, over 65% seen once. The material sequenced was peripheral blood, taken approximately 36 weeks after starting pembrolizumab. The origin of the receptors is an adult with mismatch repair-deficient cancer.

This clone was observed a few times. V is TRBV14 and J is TRBJ1-3; no clear D. Trimming left V 5 bases short and J 7 bases short, with 6 bases between. CDR3 length equals 11 residues. The germline V gene encodes CDR1 SGHDN and CDR2 FVKESK. The CDR3 loop reads CASSSSNTIYF. CDR3 bases: TGTGCCAGCAGCTCCAGTAACACCATATATTTT.

CDR3 amino acids: CASSLVEGLVNTGELFF. The CDR3 DNA sequence: TGTGCCAGCAGCTTGGTAGAGGGCCTCGTGAACACCGGGGAGCTGTTTTTT. The chain combines TRBV5-4 with TRBJ2-2; D is perhaps TRBD2 (5 bases). Germline V gene sequence: CDR1 SGHNT, CDR2 YYREEE (reference sequence). There are 17 residues in the CDR3. Trimming stripped 0 bases from V and 1 base from J, with 13 bases between.

This clone was seen only once. The rearrangement links TRBV19 to TRBJ2-3; D is tentatively TRBD1 or TRBD2 (5 bases each). V was trimmed by 6 bases and J by 2 bases, leaving 18 bases between them. This CDR3 is built from 16 residues. Germline V gene data show CDR1 as LNHDA and CDR2 as SQIVND (reference sequence). The CDR3 DNA is TGTGCCAGTAGCACACTTTTCGGGACCTACACAGATACGCAGTATTTT. The encoded protein is CASSTLFGTYTDTQYF.

The chain carries TRBV6-5 and TRBJ2-7; 10 bases align to TRBD2. V trimming: 5 bases; J trimming: 5 bases; junction bases outside the gene matches: 9. The length of the CDR3 is 15 residues. Per the germline V gene, CDR1 is MNHEY and CDR2 is SVGAGI. CDR3 loop: CASSPPLAGVNEQYF. CDR3 sequence (DNA): TGTGCCAGCAGTCCCCCCCTAGCGGGAGTTAACGAGCAGTACTTC.

The chain recombines TRBV11-2 with TRBJ2-5, with 11 bases lining up with TRBD1. Trimming at V came to 0 bases and at J to 4 bases, leaving 1 base not matched to a gene. Germline lookup yields CDR1 SGHAT and CDR2 FQNNGV. This CDR3 has 15 amino acids. CDR3 in DNA: TGTGCCAGCAGCTTAGAGGGGACAGGGGGAGAGACCCAGTACTTC. Translation gives CASSLEGTGGETQYF.

The chain uses TRBV7-2 and TRBJ1-1, with 9 nucleotides matching TRBD1. The CDR3 is 15 residues long. V lost 3 bases and J lost 4; bases outside the gene matches: 6. CDR1 SGHTA and CDR2 FQGNSA come from the germline V gene. The CDR3: CASSLGTGLPTEAFF. The CDR3 nucleotides read TGTGCCAGCAGCTTGGGGACAGGGCTTCCCACTGAAGCTTTCTTT.

This chain joins TRBV2 and TRBJ1-4; 8 bases fit TRBD1. Germline trimming cut 8 bases from V and 7 bases from J; bases unmatched to any gene: 3. There are 12 residues in the CDR3. CDR1 SNHLY and CDR2 FYNNEI come from the germline V gene. CDR3: CASWTGSEKLFF. The CDR3 nucleotides read TGTGCCAGCTGGACAGGGAGTGAAAAACTGTTTTTT.

The table lists this clone with many counts. J is TRBJ2-1 and V is TRBV9, with D perhaps TRBD2 (6 bases). The V gene lost 2 bases and the J gene lost 5 bases, with 8 bases spanning the gap. The CDR3 sequence is 13 residues long. CDR1 and CDR2 from the germline V gene are SGDLS and YYNGEE. This chain's CDR3 is CASSVGGDNEQFF. The CDR3 nucleotides read TGTGCCAGCAGCGTCGGAGGGGACAATGAGCAGTTCTTC.

The CDR3 region is CASSIGQGGGIYGYTF. Here the CDR3 DNA reads TGTGCCAGCAGTATTGGACAGGGCGGAGGGATTTATGGCTACACCTTC. The chain links TRBV27 to TRBJ1-2; 8 bases align to TRBD1. Germline V lookup: CDR1 MNHEY, CDR2 SMNVEV (reference sequence). CDR3 length equals 16 residues. Unmatched junction bases numbered 13, after V lost 5 bases and J lost 5 bases.

The gene calls are TRBV11-1 and TRBJ2-3; weak D call: TRBD2 (6 bases). The V gene lost 4 bases and the J gene lost 8 bases, with 25 bases spanning the gap. The CDR3 spans 17 residues. CDR1 is SGHAT, CDR2 FQDESV, per germline (reference sequence). The CDR3 here is CASSSPAGLALVGTQYF. DNA for the CDR3: TGTGCCAGCAGCTCCCCGGCGGGACTGGCGCTGGTCGGTACGCAGTATTTT.

V gene TRBV2 combines with J gene TRBJ2-3; D is unclear. Per the germline V gene, CDR1 is SNHLY and CDR2 is FYNNEI. Trimming pared 6 bases from V and 8 bases from J, leaving 12 bases between. CDR3 length: 12 residues. For the CDR3, the DNA is TGTGCCAGCAGGGGGTGGCAGAGTACGCAGTATTTT. Protein sequence: CASRGWQSTQYF.

CDR3 region: CASSMRQGYNEQFF. Here the CDR3 DNA reads TGTGCCAGCAGCATGCGACAGGGGTACAATGAGCAGTTCTTC. The chain carries TRBV7-2 and TRBJ2-1; 8 bases fit TRBD1. V dropped 5 bases and J dropped 4; count of bases not matched to a gene: 4. From germline, CDR1 is SGHTA and CDR2 FQGNSA. This CDR3 is built from 14 residues.

J is TRBJ2-7 and V is TRBV7-2; no definite D call. V was pared by 5 bases and J by 6 bases, with 14 bases between. This CDR3 has 13 residues. Germline V CDR1 and CDR2: SGHTA, FQGNSA. In nucleotides, the CDR3 is TGTGCCAGCAGCGTATCAAATCCACCCGAGCAGTACTTC. Protein: CASSVSNPPEQYF.

The genes are TRBV27 and TRBJ1-1, with TRBD1 matching 9 bases. Germline V gene sequence: CDR1 MNHEY, CDR2 SMNVEV (reference sequence). The CDR3 sequence is 14 residues long. Trimming at V came to 6 bases and at J to 3 bases, leaving 5 bases not matched to a gene. Here the CDR3 reads CASSGTGFDTEAFF. DNA for the CDR3: TGTGCCAGCAGCGGGACAGGGTTTGACACTGAAGCTTTCTTT.

This CDR3 is CASKISLAGVADTQYF. CDR3 DNA sequence: TGTGCCAGCAAGATTTCACTAGCGGGAGTCGCAGATACGCAGTATTTT. The V and J genes are TRBV2 and TRBJ2-3; the match to TRBD2 covers 11 bases. The V and J ends lost 7 bases and 4 bases, in that order; junction bases with no gene match: 10. Germline CDR1 reads SNHLY; CDR2 reads FYNNEI. The CDR3 loop spans 16 amino acids. Full variable domain (rest looked up from reference TRBV2 and TRBJ2-3): EPEVTQTPSHQVTQMGQEVILRCVPISNHLYFYWYRQILGQKVEFLVSFYNNEISEKSEIFDDQFSVERPDGSNFTLKIRSTKLEDSAMYFCASKISLAGVADTQYFGPGTRLTVL.

The rearrangement links TRBV7-9 to TRBJ2-1, with 7 bases matching TRBD2. Germline assignment: CDR1 SEHNR and CDR2 FQNEAQ (reference sequence). V shed 9 bases, J shed 0 bases, and the junction held 11 bases outside the gene matches. The CDR3 length is 16 residues. This CDR3 reads CASRPGGGSSYNEQFF. CDR3 nucleotides: TGTGCCAGTCGACCCGGTGGCGGGAGCTCCTACAATGAGCAGTTCTTC. Based on the CDR3 plus reference TRBV7-9 and TRBJ2-1, the full variable domain is DTGVSQNPRHKITKRGQNVTFRCDPISEHNRLYWYRQTLGQGPEFLTYFQNEAQLEKSRLLSDRFSAERPKGSFSTLEIQRTEQGDSAMYLCASRPGGGSSYNEQFFGPGTRLTVL.

This clone was found a few times. This rearrangement joins TRBV19 to TRBJ2-3; weak D call: TRBD1 (5 bases). V was pared by 0 bases and J by 2 bases, with 12 bases between. The germline V gene encodes CDR1 LNHDA and CDR2 SQIVND (reference sequence). CDR3 size: 16 residues. For the CDR3, the DNA is TGTGCCAGTAGTATAGATCAGGGCTATTCCACAGATACGCAGTATTTT. Its translation: CASSIDQGYSTDTQYF.

This rearrangement joins TRBV14 to TRBJ2-3; D unclear. The CDR3 loop spans 14 amino acids. From germline, CDR1 is SGHDN and CDR2 FVKESK. Deletions cut 2 bases from V and 0 bases from J, with 6 bases between. The CDR3 loop is CASSQYRSTDTQYF. The CDR3 DNA reads as TGTGCCAGCAGCCAATACCGCAGCACAGATACGCAGTATTTT.

The chain is built from TRBV7-9 and TRBJ1-1; 7 nucleotides match TRBD1. The CDR3 length is 15 residues. Germline V gene data show CDR1 as SEHNR and CDR2 as FQNEAQ (reference sequence). Trimming cost V 2 bases and J 2 bases; bases outside gene matches: 5. The CDR3 sequence is CASSLFGTVNTEAFF. The CDR3 nucleotides are TGTGCCAGCAGCTTATTCGGGACAGTAAACACTGAAGCTTTCTTT.

V usage is TRBV11-2 and J usage is TRBJ1-3, with D unresolved. Per the germline V gene, CDR1 is SGHAT and CDR2 is FQNNGV. This CDR3 is 14 amino acids long. V gave up 3 bases and J gave up 7 bases, with 13 bases separating them. The CDR3 here is CASSFPPSSNTIYF. In DNA form, the CDR3 reads TGTGCCAGCAGCTTTCCACCTAGCTCGAACACCATATATTTT.

The chain joins TRBV13 to TRBJ1-4; 7 bases match TRBD1. CDR3 length: 17 amino acids. CDR1 and CDR2 from the germline V gene are PRHDT and FYEKMQ (reference sequence). The junction had 8 bases not matched to a gene; V was cut back by 3 bases and J by 1 base. CDR3 DNA sequence: TGTGCCAGCAGCTTGGGACAGAACATAGGAACTAATGAAAAACTGTTTTTT. Protein product: CASSLGQNIGTNEKLFF.

The table lists this clone with a few counts. The rearrangement uses TRBV19 and TRBJ2-7; D could derive from TRBD1 or TRBD2 (6 bases each). Trimming took off 5 bases at V and 3 bases at J, with 11 bases between the two ends. The CDR3 runs to 13 residues. Germline CDR1 reads LNHDA; CDR2 reads SQIVND (reference sequence). The CDR3 DNA reads as TGTGCCAGTAGTGGGGGGCGCGTCTACGAGCAGTACTTC. As protein: CASSGGRVYEQYF. The full variable domain, rest sourced from reference TRBV19 and TRBJ2-7, is DGGITQSPKYLFRKEGQNVTLSCEQNLNHDAMYWYRQDPGQGLRLIYYSQIVNDFQKGDIAEGYSVSREKKESFPLTVTSAQKNPTAFYLCASSGGRVYEQYFGPGTRLTVT.

This rearrangement joins TRBV18 to TRBJ2-2; 8 positions agree with TRBD1. The CDR3 covers 15 residues. The ends lost 3 bases at V and 5 bases at J; junction bases unmatched: 5. In germline, CDR1 is KGHSH, CDR2 LQKENI. The DNA for the CDR3 is TGTGCCAGCTCACCGACAGGGGTAAAAACCGGGGAGCTGTTTTTT. Its protein product is CASSPTGVKTGELFF.

The V call is TRBV7-9, the J call TRBJ2-5, with a tentative D call TRBD1 (5 bases). Trimming left V 2 bases short and J 0 bases short, with 7 bases between. Germline lookup yields CDR1 SEHNR and CDR2 FQNEAQ (reference sequence). This CDR3 has 14 amino acids. The CDR3 region has the DNA TGTGCCAGCAGCTTAAGCAGGGACCAAGAGACCCAGTACTTC. It specifies CASSLSRDQETQYF.

This chain uses TRBV7-3 with TRBJ2-3; D might be TRBD1 or TRBD2, each matching 5 bases. The CDR3 runs 16 residues. The V gene lost 6 bases and the J gene lost 2 bases, with 18 bases spanning the gap. The V gene's germline CDR1 is SGHTA and CDR2 FQGTGA. CDR3 DNA sequence: TGTGCCAGCAGGTCACGGACCGGGACCGACACAGATACGCAGTATTTT. Translated: CASRSRTGTDTDTQYF.

This chain connects TRBV9 to TRBJ2-1; 12 nucleotides align to TRBD2. The germline gives CDR1 SGDLS, CDR2 YYNGEE. The CDR3 length is 16 residues. With 2 bases clipped from V and 2 bases from J, the junction kept 2 bases outside the gene matches. CDR3 coding DNA: TGTGCCAGCAGCGTCCTAGCGGGAGGGACCTACAATGAGCAGTTCTTC. It yields the protein CASSVLAGGTYNEQFF. Together with reference TRBV9 and TRBJ2-1, the CDR3 gives the full variable domain: DSGVTQTPKHLITATGQRVTLRCSPRSGDLSVYWYQQSLDQGLQFLIQYYNGEERAKGNILERFSAQQFPDLHSELNLSSLELGDSALYFCASSVLAGGTYNEQFFGPGTRLTVL.

This chain links TRBV9 with TRBJ1-1, with D maybe TRBD1 (5 bases). The CDR3 is 14 amino acids. V was pared by 0 bases and J by 5 bases, with 11 bases between. CDR1 is SGDLS, CDR2 YYNGEE, per germline. The DNA of the CDR3 is TGTGCCAGCAGCGTAGATAATGAGGGGACTGAAGCTTTCTTT. Translating gives CASSVDNEGTEAFF.

The chain couples TRBV29-1 to TRBJ2-1; D remains unclear. The CDR3 sequence is 13 residues long. Trimming shortened V by 8 bases and J by 6 bases, and 17 bases separated the two germline ends. Germline CDR1 is SQVTM and CDR2 is ANQGSEA. The CDR3 DNA sequence: TGCAGCTCTGTTGGGGTATCGGGCAATGAGCAGTTCTTC. It translates to CSSVGVSGNEQFF.

The rearrangement uses TRBV19 and TRBJ1-5; TRBD1 matches 8 bases. The CDR3 sequence is 15 residues long. With V trimmed by 4 bases and J by 6 bases, 8 bases remained unmatched. In germline, CDR1 is LNHDA, CDR2 SQIVND (reference sequence). The CDR3: CASSKQGGGAQPQHF. In DNA, the CDR3 is TGTGCCAGTAGTAAACAGGGGGGCGGGGCTCAGCCCCAGCATTTT.